The source of this TCR beta chain is a study of T-cell memory formation after mild COVID-19. Turning to the study itself: Most TCR clusters belonged to a single donor.

On this clonotype itself: Its target is not known.

Findings of the study overall: There was a balanced CD4/CD8 profile in clones contracting day 15 to 85, and later expanders leaned CD4+. For second-wave clones that peaked at day 37, SARS-CoV-2 specificity went unverified.

The V end was cut by 4 bases, the J end by 4 bases, with 14 bases between. The CDR3 extends over 15 amino acids. CDR1 and CDR2 from the germline V gene are WSHSY and SAAADI. TCRdb redid the calling of the 5' RACE reads with MiXCR, one entry per CDR3 protein. The data show 300,000 to 400,000 distinct CDR3 sequences, around a sixth seen once. Sample: PBMCs or a T cell subset sorted from them (not recorded which). The sequence derives from a man between 18 and 29 years old who had mild COVID-19 (a few samples of this study predate the infection). Cell type and time point are not known. V is TRBV10-2 and J is TRBJ2-1; the D gene could be TRBD1 or TRBD2 (7 bases each). The CDR3 loop reads CASSGGGGAYNEQFF. The CDR3 DNA reads TGCGCCAGCAGTGGGGGAGGGGGCGCGTACAATGAGCAGTTCTTC.